Sequencing of this T cell receptor (beta chain) was carried out in a study of neurological immune-mediated disorders (dated by TCRdb to the late 2010s). About the investigation overall: Among the approximately 35 multiple sclerosis patients, relapsing-remitting MS accounted for around 30 and secondary progressive MS accounted for 3. The cohort was made up of approximately 71 subjects, consisting of roughly 14 HAM/TSP patients, about 34 multiple sclerosis patients and around 20 healthy controls. Using UMI-based sequencing, the study compared peripheral blood TCR-beta repertoires from patients with HTLV-I-associated myelopathy (HAM/TSP), patients with multiple sclerosis, and healthy controls. Alongside PBMC samples, the set of 80 to 130 TCR-beta libraries contained longitudinal samples, technical triplicates, and paired CD4+ and CD8+ T-cell subsets that had been sorted. Overall study outcomes, separate from this receptor: Repertoires from 18 of 34 MS patients were grouped by phylogenetic analysis into a cluster of related CDR3 sequences, suggesting a possible repertoire-level signature. The MS cluster showed no association with clinical or MRI features, and the authors stated that larger cohorts are needed. TCR clonal expansion was highest in HAM/TSP patients and lowest in MS patients, with MS patients falling below even healthy controls. Across subjects, expanded clones never shared an identical CDR3 amino acid sequence, which suggests that the TCR-beta repertoires in every group were private.

Unsorted PBMC libraries were generated from 2 million PBMCs stored in RNAlater at -80 °C until RNA extraction. Multiple sclerosis patients were enrolled in a US clinical protocol under which disease progression was evaluated by magnetic resonance imaging. Peripheral blood underwent Ficoll-Hypaque density gradient centrifugation to isolate PBMCs, which were then cryopreserved in liquid nitrogen. In the case of this clonotype: Its antigen is not yet known. No clone much larger than this one lies a single base away; base qualities are absent.

To synthesize cDNA, template-switch 5'RACE was performed with a primer carrying a 10-nucleotide random unique molecular identifier so that each TCR transcript was tagged. Every sequencing run yielded over 170 million TCR-beta sequences covering 15-18 subjects. Total RNA was extracted with the RNeasy kit. The KAPA Real-time Library Amplification kit was used to amplify TCR-beta VDJ regions with primers targeting the TCR constant region and the 5'RACE anchor. A first PCR added sample indexes and Illumina adaptors, after which a second PCR increased the library yield. After purification with Ampure beads, the TCR product of roughly 650 bp was size-selected on a 2% E-gel SizeSelection system. Before pooling, library quality was checked on a Bioanalyzer, concentration was measured with Qubit, and libraries were quantified with the Kapa Library Quantification kit. An Illumina HiSeq 2500 was used to sequence the libraries paired-end at 2 x 150 bp. To increase sequence diversity, about 25-31% phiX was spiked into each library pool. In the paper's pipeline: Quality-filtered reads were processed with the UMI-based MiGEC pipeline, which removed over 75% of raw TCR sequences during error correction. VDJ genes were aligned to IMGT germline references, and each clonotype was defined by a unique CDR3 amino acid sequence together with V-J genes. Clonal expansion, Shannon diversity, and CDR3 relatedness (CalcPairwiseDistances, ClusterSamples) were evaluated with VDJtools, and phylogenetic trees were built with CLCbio workbench. Expanded clones were defined as having at least 8 unique UMIs, based on coefficient-of-variation modelling across technical triplicates. TCRdb ran its own pipeline on the public reads, namely fastp trimming at Q25 and MiXCR clone calling, and kept in-frame beta chains. Rows with a matching CDR3 protein are joined into one entry that keeps the most common DNA and genes. The V and J calls shown here were made by TCRdb, not taken from the authors' results. The sample table holds 55,000 to 65,000 distinct CDR3 sequences, of which about 4% were seen once. Clones ranked in the top ten supply under 2.5% of the sample.

According to the germline V gene, CDR1 reads MNHEY and CDR2 reads SVGEGT. Measured from the cysteine to the phenylalanine, the CDR3 is 14 residues long. Of all the DNA, just the CDR3 is kept, 42 bases in frame from base 1. Germline trimming: 6 bases from V, 3 bases from J; junction bases outside gene matches: 7. The chain was built from TRBV6-2 or TRBV6-3 and TRBJ2-7, with 8 bases matching TRBD1. The sequence was collected from a woman between 45 and 65 years old with multiple sclerosis. Sequenced: PBMCs. The DNA sequence is given as TGTGCCAGCAGATCCTTCGGGACAGGCTACGAGCAGTACTTC. This sequence encodes CASRSFGTGYEQYF.